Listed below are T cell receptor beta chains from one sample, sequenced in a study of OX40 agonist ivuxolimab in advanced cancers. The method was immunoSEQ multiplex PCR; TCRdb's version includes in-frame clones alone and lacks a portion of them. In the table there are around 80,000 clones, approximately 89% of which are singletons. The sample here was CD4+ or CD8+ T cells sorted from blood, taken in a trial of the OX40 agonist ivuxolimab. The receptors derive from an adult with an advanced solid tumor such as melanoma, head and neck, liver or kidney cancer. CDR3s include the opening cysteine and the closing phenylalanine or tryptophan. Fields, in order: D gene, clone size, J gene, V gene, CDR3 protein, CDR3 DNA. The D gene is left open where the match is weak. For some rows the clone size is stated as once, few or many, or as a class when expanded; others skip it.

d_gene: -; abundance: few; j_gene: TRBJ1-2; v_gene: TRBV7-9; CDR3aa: CASSSDGGYTF; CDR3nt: TGTGCCAGCAGCTCAGACGGTGGCTACACCTTC
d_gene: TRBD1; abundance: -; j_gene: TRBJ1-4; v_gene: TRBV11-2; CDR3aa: CASSNRGEKLFF; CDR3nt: TGTGCCAGCAGCAACAGGGGTGAAAAACTGTTTTTT
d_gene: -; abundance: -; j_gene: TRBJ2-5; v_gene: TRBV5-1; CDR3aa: CASSKGLIETQYF; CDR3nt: TGCGCCAGCAGCAAAGGGTTAATTGAGACCCAGTACTTC
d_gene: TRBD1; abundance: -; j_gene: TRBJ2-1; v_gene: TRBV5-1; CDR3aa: CASSQSGTGMHEQFF; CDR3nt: TGCGCCAGCAGCCAGTCCGGGACAGGGATGCACGAGCAGTTCTTC
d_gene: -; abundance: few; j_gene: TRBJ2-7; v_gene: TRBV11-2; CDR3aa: CASRTIKSTYEQYF; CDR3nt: TGTGCCAGCAGGACTATTAAGTCAACCTACGAGCAGTACTTC
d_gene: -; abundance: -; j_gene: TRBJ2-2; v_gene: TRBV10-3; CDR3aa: CAINLKDSSNTGELFF; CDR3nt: TGTGCCATCAACCTTAAGGACAGTTCGAACACCGGGGAGCTGTTTTTT
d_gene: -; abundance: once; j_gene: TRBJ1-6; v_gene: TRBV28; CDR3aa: CASSDENNSPLHF; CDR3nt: TGTGCCAGCAGTGATGAAAACAATTCACCCCTCCACTTT
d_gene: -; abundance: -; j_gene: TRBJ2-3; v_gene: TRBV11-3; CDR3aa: CASSFDTRDTQYF; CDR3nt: TGTGCCAGCAGCTTCGACACAAGAGATACGCAGTATTTT
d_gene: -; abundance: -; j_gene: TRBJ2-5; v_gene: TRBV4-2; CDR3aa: CASSLDSAETQYF; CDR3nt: TGTGCCAGCAGCCTGGACTCGGCGGAGACCCAGTACTTC
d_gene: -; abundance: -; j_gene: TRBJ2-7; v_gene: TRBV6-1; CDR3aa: CASSVNSNYEQYF; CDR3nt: TGTGCCAGCAGTGTTAACTCCAACTACGAGCAGTACTTC
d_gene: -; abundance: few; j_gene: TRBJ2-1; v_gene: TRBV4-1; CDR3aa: CASSPQNSNEQFF; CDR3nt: TGCGCCAGCAGCCCCCAAAACTCCAATGAGCAGTTCTTC
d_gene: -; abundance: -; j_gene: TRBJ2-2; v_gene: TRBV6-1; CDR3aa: CASSEAAVAYTGELFF; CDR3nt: TGTGCCAGCAGTGAAGCGGCCGTGGCGTATACCGGGGAGCTGTTTTTT
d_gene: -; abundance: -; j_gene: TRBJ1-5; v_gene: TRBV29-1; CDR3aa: CSVGTGRNQPQHF; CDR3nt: TGCAGCGTTGGGACGGGTCGGAATCAGCCCCAGCATTTT
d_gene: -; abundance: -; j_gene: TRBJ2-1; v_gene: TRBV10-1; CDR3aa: CASSEWGNEQFF; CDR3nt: TGCGCCAGCAGTGAGTGGGGAAATGAGCAGTTCTTC
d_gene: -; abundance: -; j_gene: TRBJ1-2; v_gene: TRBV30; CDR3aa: CAWSPISGYGYTF; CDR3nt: TGTGCCTGGAGCCCCATCTCCGGATATGGCTACACCTTC
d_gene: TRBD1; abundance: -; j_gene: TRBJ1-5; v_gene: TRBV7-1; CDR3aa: CASSSDSSIPLRDRGEGSNQPQHF; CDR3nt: TGTGCCAGCAGCTCCGACAGCTCCATACCCCTCCGGGACAGGGGAGAAGGGTCAAATCAGCCCCAGCATTTT
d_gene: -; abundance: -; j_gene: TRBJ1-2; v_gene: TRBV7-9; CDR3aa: CASSLGQSNYGYTF; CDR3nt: TGTGCCAGCAGCCTCGGACAGTCAAACTATGGCTACACCTTC
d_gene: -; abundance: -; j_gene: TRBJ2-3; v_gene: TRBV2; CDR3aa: CASMTDTDTQYF; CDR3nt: TGTGCCAGCATGACAGACACAGATACGCAGTATTTT
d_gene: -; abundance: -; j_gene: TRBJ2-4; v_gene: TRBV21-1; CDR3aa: CASSKVGGAAKNIQYF; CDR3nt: TGTGCCAGCAGCAAGGTTGGGGGGGCTGCCAAAAACATTCAGTACTTC
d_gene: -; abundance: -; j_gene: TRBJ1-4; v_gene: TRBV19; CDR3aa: CASSPPGNRDEKLFF; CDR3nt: TGTGCCAGTAGTCCTCCAGGGAATAGAGATGAAAAACTGTTTTTT
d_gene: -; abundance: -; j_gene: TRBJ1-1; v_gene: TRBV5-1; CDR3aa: CASSLRVTGFGEAFF; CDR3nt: TGCGCCAGCAGCCTCCGGGTGACAGGATTCGGTGAAGCTTTCTTT
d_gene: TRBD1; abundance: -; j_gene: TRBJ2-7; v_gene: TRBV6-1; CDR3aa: CASSETTDRVQENF; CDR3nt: TGTGCCAGCAGTGAAACTACGGACAGGGTCCAGGAGAACTTC
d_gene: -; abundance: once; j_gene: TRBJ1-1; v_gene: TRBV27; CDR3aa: CASSQAGRATEAFF; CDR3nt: TGTGCCAGCAGTCAGGCAGGTCGAGCGACTGAAGCTTTCTTT
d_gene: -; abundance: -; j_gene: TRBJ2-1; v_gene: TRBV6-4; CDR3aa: CASSSPTQGLVF; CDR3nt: TGTGCCAGCAGTAGCCCTACCCAGGGTTTGGTCTTC
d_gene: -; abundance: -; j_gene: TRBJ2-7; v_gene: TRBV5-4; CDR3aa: CASSSGQGGYEQYF; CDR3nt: TGTGCCAGCAGCTCCGGTCAGGGGGGCTACGAGCAGTACTTC
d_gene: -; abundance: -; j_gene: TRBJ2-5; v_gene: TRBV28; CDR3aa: CASSFGVQETQYF; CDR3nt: TGTGCCAGCAGTTTCGGTGTCCAAGAGACCCAGTACTTC
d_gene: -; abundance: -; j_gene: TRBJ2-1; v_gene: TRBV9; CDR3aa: CASSVSTRLSNEQFF; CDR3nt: TGTGCCAGCAGCGTATCAACGAGGCTAAGTAATGAGCAGTTCTTC
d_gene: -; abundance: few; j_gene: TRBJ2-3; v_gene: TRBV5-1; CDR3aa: CASRRVGSSTDTQYF; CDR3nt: TGCGCCAGCAGGAGGGTCGGTTCTAGCACAGATACGCAGTATTTT
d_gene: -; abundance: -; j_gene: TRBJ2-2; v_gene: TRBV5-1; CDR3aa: CASSPLGPAHTGELFF; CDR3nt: TGCGCCAGCAGCCCTCTCGGTCCGGCGCACACCGGGGAGCTGTTTTTT
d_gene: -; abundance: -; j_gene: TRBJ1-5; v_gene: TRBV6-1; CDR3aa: CATGTGKPQHF; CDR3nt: TGTGCCACCGGTACAGGGAAACCCCAGCATTTT
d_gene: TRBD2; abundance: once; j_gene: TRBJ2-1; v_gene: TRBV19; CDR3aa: CASSIDGGGAYNEQFF; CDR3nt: TGTGCCAGTAGTATAGACGGCGGGGGGGCGTACAATGAGCAGTTCTTC